A single sample is the source of the 25 T cell receptor beta chains below, sequenced in a study of cytomegalovirus exposure and HLA in healthy donors (dated by TCRdb to the late 2010s). Libraries were prepared through the immunoSEQ multiplex PCR assay. A mixture of 60 forward primers for TCR Vbeta segments and 13 reverse primers for TCR Jbeta segments was used in the multiplex PCR. In TCRdb, the immuneACCESS table is reduced to in-frame sequences with V and J assigned. These tables do not hold every clone; where another copy was compared, an unresolved V gene accounts for under half, and the others remain unexplained. Here the sample has 170,000 or so clones; around 75% occur a single time. Of the sample, 2.9% is held by the ten largest clones. Sequenced input: PBMCs. The origin of the receptors is a male donor in good health and CMV-seronegative.

The V gene is TRBV28, the J gene TRBJ1-5; the D gene is possibly TRBD1 (5 bases). Between the trimmed V and J ends, which lost 2 bases and 12 bases, there was a span of 11 bases. The CDR3 contains 12 residues. The germline V gene encodes CDR1 MDHEN and CDR2 SYDVKM. The CDR3 spells CASSLKGTDQHF. In nucleotides, the CDR3 is TGTGCCAGCAGTTTAAAAGGGACTGACCAGCATTTT.

The rearrangement joins TRBV5-4 to TRBJ1-3, with D possibly being TRBD1 (5 bases). CDR1 SGHNT and CDR2 YYREEE come from the germline V gene (reference sequence). The CDR3 has 17 amino acids. The V gene lost 0 bases and the J gene lost 0 bases, with 13 bases spanning the gap. The CDR3 here is CASSLDLREISGNTIYF. As DNA, the CDR3 is TGTGCCAGCAGCTTGGATCTCAGGGAAATCTCTGGAAACACCATATATTTT.

The rearrangement uses TRBV30 and TRBJ2-3, with a possible D match to TRBD2 (6 bases). The CDR3 runs to 14 residues. The germline gives CDR1 GTSNPN, CDR2 SVGIG (reference sequence). V shed 4 bases and J shed 0 bases, with 11 bases lying between them. For the CDR3, the DNA is TGTGCCTGGAACGGCGGGGATAGCACAGATACGCAGTATTTT. Amino acid sequence: CAWNGGDSTDTQYF. The full variable domain, rest sourced from reference TRBV30 and TRBJ2-3, is SQTIHQWPATLVQPVGSPLSLECTVEGTSNPNLYWYRQAAGRGLQLLFYSVGIGQISSEVPQNLSASRPQDRQFILSSKKLLLSDSGFYLCAWNGGDSTDTQYFGPGTRLTVL.

CDR3 sequence reads: CSVVGADTETQYF. CDR3 sequence (DNA): TGCAGCGTTGTGGGGGCAGATACGGAGACCCAGTACTTC. This sequence joins TRBV29-1 and TRBJ2-5; weak D call: TRBD1 (6 bases). The germline V gene encodes CDR1 SQVTM and CDR2 ANQGSEA. Deletions cut 4 bases from V and 5 bases from J, with 14 bases between. This CDR3 region has 13 residues. Complete variable domain (other parts from reference TRBV29-1 and TRBJ2-5): SAVISQKPSRDICQRGTSLTIQCQVDSQVTMMFWYRQQPGQSLTLIATANQGSEATYESGFVIDKFPISRPNLTFSTLTVSNMSPEDSSIYLCSVVGADTETQYFGPGTRLLVL.

The genes are TRBV6-1 and TRBJ1-2, with D uncertain. V lost 2 bases, J lost 5 bases, and 12 bases lay in between. This CDR3 has 14 residues. Germline CDR1 reads MNHNS; CDR2 reads SASEGT. This chain's CDR3 is CASSETSGVYGYTF. The CDR3 DNA reads TGTGCCAGCAGTGAAACTTCGGGAGTTTATGGCTACACCTTC.

This chain uses TRBV30 with TRBJ2-4; TRBD2 aligns across 10 bases. The CDR3 is 14 residues long. V lost 2 bases to trimming and J lost 9 bases; unmatched junction nucleotides: 7. From germline, CDR1 is GTSNPN and CDR2 SVGIG (reference sequence). CDR3 nucleotides: TGTGCCTGGAGTCCAAGCGGGAGGGGAGGCATTCAGTACTTC. Its translation is CAWSPSGRGGIQYF.

This chain joins TRBV19 and TRBJ1-5, with D possibly being TRBD1 (6 bases). The CDR3 is 12 residues long. Germline V gene data show CDR1 as LNHDA and CDR2 as SQIVND (reference sequence). V dropped 4 bases and J dropped 6 bases, with 7 bases sitting between them. In DNA, the CDR3 is TGTGCCAGTAGTAGGACAGCTCAGCCCCAGCATTTT. It is translated as CASSRTAQPQHF. The full variable domain, in which reference TRBV19 and TRBJ1-5 provide the parts outside the CDR3, is DGGITQSPKYLFRKEGQNVTLSCEQNLNHDAMYWYRQDPGQGLRLIYYSQIVNDFQKGDIAEGYSVSREKKESFPLTVTSAQKNPTAFYLCASSRTAQPQHFGDGTRLSIL.

The chain links TRBV5-1 to TRBJ2-3; TRBD1 agrees at 8 bases. CDR1 and CDR2 from the germline V gene are SGHRS and YFSETQ. The CDR3 contains 15 residues. V gave up 1 base and J gave up 3 bases; unmatched junction bases: 4. The CDR3 loop reads CASSLQGARTDTQYF. DNA of the CDR3: TGCGCCAGCAGCTTGCAGGGGGCCAGGACAGATACGCAGTATTTT.

The V and J genes are TRBV18 and TRBJ2-1; TRBD2 aligns across 7 bases. This CDR3 has 14 amino acids. Germline V lookup: CDR1 KGHSH, CDR2 LQKENI. V shed 3 bases and J 4 bases; nucleotides not matched to a gene: 3. CDR3 loop: CASSPGTTYNEQFF. CDR3 DNA sequence: TGTGCCAGCTCACCCGGGACTACGTACAATGAGCAGTTCTTC.

This chain connects TRBV12-5 to TRBJ1-1; D remains unclear. The V and J ends lost 7 bases and 1 base respectively, with 13 bases between them. The CDR3 contains 14 residues. Germline-derived CDR1 and CDR2 are LGHNT and FRNRAP. This CDR3 is CASAPGEWNTEAFF. The CDR3 DNA follows: TGTGCTAGTGCCCCCGGGGAATGGAACACTGAAGCTTTCTTT.

The J gene is TRBJ1-6, the V gene TRBV30; D perhaps matches TRBD1 (6 bases). Germline values: CDR1 GTSNPN, CDR2 SVGIG (reference sequence). The V gene lost 8 bases and the J gene lost 9 bases, with 17 bases spanning the gap. The length of the CDR3 is 13 residues. CDR3: CAATAGGGSPLHF. The CDR3 nucleotides read TGTGCCGCGACCGCGGGGGGCGGTTCACCCCTCCACTTT.

The genes are TRBV19 and TRBJ2-4; 8 bases are a match to TRBD2. The germline CDR1 and CDR2 sequences are LNHDA and SQIVND (reference sequence). This CDR3 region has 15 residues. The junction had 8 bases not matched to a gene; V was cut back by 3 bases and J by 7 bases. The CDR3 coding sequence is TGTGCCAGTAGTATTTGGACGGGAGGGTCGAACATTCAGTACTTC. Translated: CASSIWTGGSNIQYF. Combining the CDR3 with reference TRBV19 and TRBJ2-4 gives the whole variable domain DGGITQSPKYLFRKEGQNVTLSCEQNLNHDAMYWYRQDPGQGLRLIYYSQIVNDFQKGDIAEGYSVSREKKESFPLTVTSAQKNPTAFYLCASSIWTGGSNIQYFGAGTRLSVL.

J is TRBJ1-2 and V is TRBV7-9, with D perhaps matching TRBD1 (5 bases). V lost 4 bases and J 4 bases, leaving 22 bases between the germline ends. Germline V gene data show CDR1 as SEHNR and CDR2 as FQNEAQ (reference sequence). This CDR3 is built from 17 residues. In DNA form, the CDR3 reads TGTGCCAGCAGCTCAGTTGGGGGACGAGGGGAGGGCTATGGCTACACCTTC. It specifies CASSSVGGRGEGYGYTF.

This rearrangement joins TRBV9 to TRBJ1-6; maybe TRBD1 (6 bases). Germline V CDR1 and CDR2: SGDLS, YYNGEE. The CDR3 totals 16 residues. The V gene lost 0 bases and the J gene lost 1 base, with 8 bases spanning the gap. The CDR3 spells CASSVGTASYNSPLHF. The CDR3 region has the DNA TGTGCCAGCAGCGTAGGGACAGCATCCTATAATTCACCCCTCCACTTT.

The chain carries TRBV2 and TRBJ2-1; TRBD2 is a possible D gene (6 bases). The CDR3 sequence is 15 residues long. Germline V gives CDR1 SNHLY, CDR2 FYNNEI. Deletions cut 7 bases from V and 0 bases from J, with 13 bases between. CDR3 loop: CASIRGTHSYNEQFF. In DNA, the CDR3 is TGTGCCAGCATTCGGGGGACCCACTCCTACAATGAGCAGTTCTTC.

The chain links TRBV19 to TRBJ2-6, with 8 bases identical to TRBD1. Germline V gene lookup returns CDR1 LNHDA and CDR2 SQIVND (reference sequence). V lost 4 bases, J lost 4 bases, and 9 bases stayed unmatched. This CDR3 has 17 residues. CDR3 DNA: TGTGCCAGTAGTAACAAAAACAGGGGGACCGGGGCCAACGTCCTGACTTTC. Translation gives CASSNKNRGTGANVLTF.

V usage is TRBV19 and J usage is TRBJ1-1, with 7 bases fitting TRBD1. The V segment lost 2 bases and the J segment 4 bases; nucleotides outside the gene matches: 7. Germline V gene data show CDR1 as LNHDA and CDR2 as SQIVND (reference sequence). The length of the CDR3 is 15 residues. As DNA, the CDR3 is TGTGCCAGTAGTATACTTACAGGGGCGGCCACTGAAGCTTTCTTT. Translation gives CASSILTGAATEAFF.

The J gene is TRBJ2-4, the V gene TRBV19; TRBD2 aligns across 9 bases. Germline V lookup: CDR1 LNHDA, CDR2 SQIVND (reference sequence). This CDR3 is 17 amino acids long. The trim removed 1 base at V and 5 bases at J, leaving 9 bases unmatched. The CDR3 nucleotides read TGTGCCAGTAGTATAGTCGGCGGGGGGGGTAGCCAAAACATTCAGTACTTC. This translates into CASSIVGGGGSQNIQYF.

The CDR3 loop is CASSSADRGVEETQYF. In nucleotides, the CDR3 is TGTGCCAGTAGTTCAGCGGACAGGGGTGTGGAAGAGACCCAGTACTTC. This chain connects TRBV19 to TRBJ2-5; 9 bases agree with TRBD1. The germline V gene has CDR1 LNHDA and CDR2 SQIVND (reference sequence). After removal of 5 bases from V and 3 bases from J, the junction contained 10 bases not matched to a gene. CDR3 length: 16 amino acids.

In this sample, this clone turned up many times. This chain uses TRBV6-6 with TRBJ1-3; 8 bases are shared with TRBD1. Germline V CDR1 and CDR2: MNHNY, SVGAGI (reference sequence). With V trimmed by 6 bases and J by 4 bases, 5 bases remained unmatched. This CDR3 region has 14 residues. The DNA of the CDR3 is TGTGCCAGCAGGGCCACAGGGGGAGGAAACACCATATATTTT. It specifies CASRATGGGNTIYF.

The chain has TRBV6-5 and TRBJ1-2; D unclear. The ends were cut back, 8 bases at V and 6 bases at J, with 13 bases in the middle. The CDR3 contains 12 residues. Germline values: CDR1 MNHEY, CDR2 SVGAGI. CDR3 coding DNA: TGTGCCAGCTGGTACGTAACTGATGGCTACACCTTC. The encoded protein is CASWYVTDGYTF.

The genes are TRBV9 and TRBJ1-5, with 8 bases fitting TRBD1. The germline V gene encodes CDR1 SGDLS and CDR2 YYNGEE. The J segment lost 6 bases and the V segment lost 5 bases, leaving 4 bases of the junction unmatched. This CDR3 comprises 13 residues. This CDR3 is CASSDRGSQPQHF. DNA of the CDR3: TGTGCCAGCAGTGACAGGGGTAGTCAGCCCCAGCATTTT.

This chain's CDR3 is CASSFTHLSNQPQHF. The CDR3, as DNA: TGTGCCAGCAGTTTCACCCATCTAAGCAATCAGCCCCAGCATTTT. The chain employs TRBV28 and TRBJ1-5; no reliable D call. With 3 bases removed from V and 1 base from J, the gap between germline ends came to 10 bases. This CDR3 region has 15 residues. CDR1 MDHEN and CDR2 SYDVKM come from the germline V gene.

This clone was counted once. The chain recombines TRBV6-5 with TRBJ2-5, with 9 positions matching TRBD2. The better agreement between TRBJ2-7 and the DNA end casts doubt on the J call. The germline V gene encodes CDR1 MNHEY and CDR2 SVGAGI. The CDR3 contains 15 residues. CDR3 protein: CASSSLAGSRYEQYF. For the CDR3, the DNA is TGTGCCAGCAGTTCTCTAGCGGGATCACGCTACGAGCAGTACTTC.

The chain carries TRBV19 and TRBJ2-7, with a tentative D call TRBD2 (6 bases). Trimming left V 3 bases short and J 0 bases short, with 9 bases between. The length of the CDR3 is 14 residues. Germline-derived CDR1 and CDR2 are LNHDA and SQIVND (reference sequence). CDR3 sequence reads: CASSISGDSYEQYF. CDR3 coding DNA: TGTGCCAGTAGTATTTCGGGGGACTCCTACGAGCAGTACTTC.